This TCR beta chain was recovered during a study of blood T cell repertoires in COVID-19. As for the study in general: Acute-phase and convalescent COVID-19 samples originated in the United States, Italy and Spain. PBMCs, B-cell-depleted T cells, or T cells provided the cDNA or gDNA that made up the material.

As handled by the study authors: Estimation of nucleated cell counts relied on the amplification of reference gene primers. Profiling relied on immunoSEQ multiplex PCR, and the TCRdb table lists in-frame clones only, not all of them. V, J and clone size are those of that table, while D and trimming were read from the DNA. The sample has around 130,000 clones; roughly four fifths are singletons. The CDR3 is 15 residues long. CDR1 is GTSNPN, CDR2 SVGIG, per germline (reference sequence). Trimming took 3 bases from V and 9 from J, leaving 18 bases between them. The origin of this receptor is a human donor in a cohort sampled during active COVID-19. The genes are TRBV30 and TRBJ1-6; D gene uncertain. The sequenced material came from peripheral blood. CDR3 sequence reads: CAWSWLFRGGSPLHF. CDR3 DNA sequence: TGTGCCTGGAGCTGGTTATTTAGAGGAGGTTCACCCCTCCACTTT.